Described below is a single TCR beta chain sequence and its context. Its antigen is unidentified. The sample belongs to a study of T cell responses to AZD1222 COVID-19 vaccine. Study-level findings and limits: Only 5 or 6 individuals given AZD1222 were seropositive at baseline.

V was pared by 5 bases and J by 2 bases, with 19 bases between. The germline gives CDR1 SNHLY, CDR2 FYNNEI. The CDR3 runs to 17 residues. Libraries were prepared by immunoSEQ multiplex PCR; TCRdb keeps only in-frame clonotypes and omits some of them. The table lists over 85,000 clones, 88% of them singletons. Sample: peripheral blood, taken on day 0 of AZD1222 vaccination. The source of this sequence is an adult in good health. The chain links TRBV2 to TRBJ1-5, with D maybe TRBD1 (6 bases). The CDR3 region has the DNA TGTGCCAGCAGTCTGCAGGGGTCTTACGGGGGCAATCAGCCCCAGCATTTT. It translates to CASSLQGSYGGNQPQHF.